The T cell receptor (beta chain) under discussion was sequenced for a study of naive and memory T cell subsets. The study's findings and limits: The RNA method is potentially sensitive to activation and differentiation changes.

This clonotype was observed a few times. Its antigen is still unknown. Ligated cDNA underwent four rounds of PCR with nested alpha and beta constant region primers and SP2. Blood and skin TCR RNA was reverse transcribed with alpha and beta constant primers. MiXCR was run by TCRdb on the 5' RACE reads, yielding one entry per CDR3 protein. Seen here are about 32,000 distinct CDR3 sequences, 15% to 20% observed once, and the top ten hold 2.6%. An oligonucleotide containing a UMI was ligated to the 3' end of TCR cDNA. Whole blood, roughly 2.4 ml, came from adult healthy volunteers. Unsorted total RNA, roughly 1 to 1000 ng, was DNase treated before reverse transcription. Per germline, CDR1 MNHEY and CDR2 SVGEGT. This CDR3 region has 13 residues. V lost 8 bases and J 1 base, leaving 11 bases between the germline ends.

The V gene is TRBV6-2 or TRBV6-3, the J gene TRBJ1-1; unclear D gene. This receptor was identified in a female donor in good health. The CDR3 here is CASFQSANTEAFF. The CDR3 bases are TGTGCCAGCTTCCAGTCCGCGAACACTGAAGCTTTCTTT.